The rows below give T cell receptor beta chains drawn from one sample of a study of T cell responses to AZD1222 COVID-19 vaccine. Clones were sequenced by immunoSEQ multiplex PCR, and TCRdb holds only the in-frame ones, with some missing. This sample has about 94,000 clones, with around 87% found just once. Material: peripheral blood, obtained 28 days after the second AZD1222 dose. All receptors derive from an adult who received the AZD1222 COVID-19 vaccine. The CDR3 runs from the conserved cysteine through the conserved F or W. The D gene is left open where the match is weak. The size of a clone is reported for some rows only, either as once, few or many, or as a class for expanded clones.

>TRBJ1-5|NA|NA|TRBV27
CASSPSRWTLLQPQHF
TGTGCCAGCAGTCCAAGCCGGTGGACATTGCTCCAGCCCCAGCATTTT
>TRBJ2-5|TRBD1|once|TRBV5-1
CASSVTGGEETQYF
TGCGCCAGCAGCGTGACAGGGGGTGAGGAGACCCAGTACTTC
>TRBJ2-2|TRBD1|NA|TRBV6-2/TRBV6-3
CASSFDRGGTGELFF
TGTGCCAGCAGTTTCGACAGGGGCGGCACCGGGGAGCTGTTTTTT
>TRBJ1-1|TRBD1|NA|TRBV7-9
CASSPRGNMNTEAFF
TGTGCCAGCAGCCCCAGGGGGAACATGAACACTGAAGCTTTCTTT
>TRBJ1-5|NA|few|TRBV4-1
CASSQGVWGNQPQHF
TGCGCCAGCAGCCAAGGCGTCTGGGGCAATCAGCCCCAGCATTTT
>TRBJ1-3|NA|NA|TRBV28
CASWGGTIYF
TGTGCCAGCTGGGGAGGGACCATATATTTT
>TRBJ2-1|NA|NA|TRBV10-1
CASSAYRNEQFF
TGCGCCAGCAGTGCATATCGCAATGAGCAGTTCTTC
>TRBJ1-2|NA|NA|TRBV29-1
CSVAGGAVNYGYTF
TGCAGCGTTGCGGGAGGGGCCGTTAACTATGGCTACACCTTC
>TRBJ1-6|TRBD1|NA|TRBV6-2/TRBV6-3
CASSTGQGSGPYNSPLHF
TGTGCCAGCAGTACCGGACAGGGGTCCGGGCCCTATAATTCACCCCTCCACTTT
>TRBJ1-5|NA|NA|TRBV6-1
CASSDPQEWDPFSNQPQHF
TGTGCCAGCAGTGACCCCCAGGAGTGGGACCCTTTCAGCAATCAGCCCCAGCATTTT
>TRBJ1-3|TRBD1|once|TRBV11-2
CASSLTGSGNTIYF
TGTGCCAGCAGCCTGACAGGGTCCGGAAACACCATATATTTT
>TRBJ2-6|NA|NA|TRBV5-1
CASSLGGTRANVLTF
TGCGCCAGCTCCTTGGGGGGAACCCGGGCCAACGTCCTGACTTTC
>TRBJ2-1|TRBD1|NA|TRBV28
CASRRTGVAYNEQFF
TGTGCCAGCAGGAGGACAGGGGTAGCATACAATGAGCAGTTCTTC
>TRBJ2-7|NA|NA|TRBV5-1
CASSLEGLSPYEQYF
TGCGCCAGCAGCTTGGAGGGATTATCACCCTACGAGCAGTACTTC
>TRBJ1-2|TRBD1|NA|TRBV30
CAWSSTGVDLGYGYTF
TGTGCCTGGAGTTCGACAGGGGTTGATCTGGGCTATGGCTACACCTTC
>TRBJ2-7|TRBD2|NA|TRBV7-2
CASSPTSGSSYEQYF
TGTGCCAGCAGCCCAACTAGCGGGAGCTCCTACGAGCAGTACTTC
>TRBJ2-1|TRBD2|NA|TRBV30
CAWSVQGLAGHSSYNEQFF
TGTGCCTGGAGTGTACAGGGACTAGCGGGCCATAGCTCCTACAATGAGCAGTTCTTC
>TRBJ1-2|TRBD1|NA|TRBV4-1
CASSQLQGADYGYTF
TGCGCCAGCAGCCAACTTCAGGGGGCGGACTATGGCTACACCTTC
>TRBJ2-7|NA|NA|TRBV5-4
CASSLYARQPYEQYF
TGTGCCAGCAGCTTGTATGCGCGGCAGCCCTACGAGCAGTACTTC
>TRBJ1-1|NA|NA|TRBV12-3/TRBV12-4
CARPLKGYREAFF
TGTGCCAGACCCCTAAAGGGGTACAGGGAAGCTTTCTTT
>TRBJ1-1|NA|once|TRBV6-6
CASRDTGNTEAFF
TGTGCCAGCAGGGATACAGGAAACACTGAAGCTTTCTTT
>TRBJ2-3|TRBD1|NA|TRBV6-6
CASSPRDRGSTDTQYF
TGTGCCAGCAGTCCCCGGGACAGGGGGAGCACAGATACGCAGTATTTT
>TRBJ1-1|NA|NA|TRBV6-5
CASSPPLAGNTEAFF
TGTGCCAGCAGCCCACCCCTGGCGGGGAACACTGAAGCTTTCTTT
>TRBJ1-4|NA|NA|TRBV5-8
CASSPWEIENEKLFF
TGTGCCAGCAGCCCTTGGGAGATCGAGAATGAAAAACTGTTTTTT
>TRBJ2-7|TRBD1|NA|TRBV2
CASSDNGQGREQYF
TGTGCCAGCAGTGATAATGGACAGGGCCGGGAGCAGTACTTC
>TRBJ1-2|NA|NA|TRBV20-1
CSASPGTHGYTF
TGCAGTGCTAGTCCAGGAACCCATGGCTACACCTTC
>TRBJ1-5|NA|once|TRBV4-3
CASSQRVEGSAQHF
TGCGCCAGCAGCCAGAGGGTGGAGGGGTCAGCCCAGCATTTT
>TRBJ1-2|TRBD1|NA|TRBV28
CASSLRDSYGYTF
TGTGCCAGCAGTTTAAGGGACAGCTATGGCTACACCTTC
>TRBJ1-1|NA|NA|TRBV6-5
CASSYIPTNTEAFF
TGTGCCAGCAGTTATATCCCAACGAACACTGAAGCTTTCTTT
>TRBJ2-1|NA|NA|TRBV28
CASLGGGSSYNEQFF
TGTGCCAGCCTTGGGGGGGGCTCGTCCTACAATGAGCAGTTCTTC
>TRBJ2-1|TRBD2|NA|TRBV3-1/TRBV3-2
CASSQDPTSGRLNEQFF
TGTGCCAGCAGCCAAGATCCGACTAGCGGGAGACTCAATGAGCAGTTCTTC
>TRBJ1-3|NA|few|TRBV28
CASSFQGGSGNTIYF
TGTGCCAGCAGTTTTCAGGGAGGCTCTGGAAACACCATATATTTT
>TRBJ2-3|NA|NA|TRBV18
CASSPPSSTDTQYF
TGTGCCAGCTCACCCCCTTCTAGCACAGATACGCAGTATTTT
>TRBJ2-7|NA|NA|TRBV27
CASSLSAGTSIYEQYF
TGTGCCAGCAGTTTATCTGCCGGGACATCGATCTACGAGCAGTACTTC
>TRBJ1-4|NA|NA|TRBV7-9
CASSLAGATNEKLFF
TGTGCCAGCAGCTTAGCGGGGGCAACTAATGAAAAACTGTTTTTT